Sequencing of this T cell receptor beta chain was carried out in a study of blood T cell repertoires in COVID-19. Participants were aged 18 to 89 years from approximately 23 US areas. Looked up from germline, CDR1 is LNHDA and CDR2 is SQIVND (reference sequence). This CDR3 has 15 amino acids. Trimming cost V 6 bases and J 3 bases; bases outside gene matches: 5. In the source study's methods: Estimated nucleated cell counts came from reference gene primer amplification. The protocol was immunoSEQ multiplex PCR, while the TCRdb copy is restricted to in-frame clones and leaves out a portion. V and J calls and clone size are as listed in that table; D and trimming were resolved from the DNA. This sample yields hundreds of thousands of clones, of which over 75% are seen a single time; more than 1% belongs to the top ten.

The origin of this receptor is a woman aged 25-40 years who had recovered from COVID-19. The specimen sequenced was PBMCs or T cells enriched from blood (not recorded which). The chain couples TRBV19 to TRBJ1-1; 12 bases align to TRBD1. CDR3 sequence: CASRGDRGLHTEAFF. The DNA for the CDR3 is TGTGCCAGTAGAGGGGACAGGGGGCTGCACACTGAAGCTTTCTTT.